This TCR beta chain was captured in a study of OX40 agonist ivuxolimab in advanced cancers. Across the study: Patients assigned to dose escalation were diagnosed with hepatocellular carcinoma, melanoma, renal cell or head and neck cancer. There were three patients with partial responses, one having hepatocellular carcinoma and two cutaneous melanoma. Study results and limitations: Clonal expansion from baseline to week 6 occurred in both CD4+ and CD8+ T cells.

The assay was immunoSEQ multiplex PCR, and TCRdb's table has in-frame clones only and misses some. The profile shows 50,000 to 60,000 clones, over 80% of them singletons. In regard to this clone: No antigen is known for it.

Germline trimming cut 5 bases from V and 5 bases from J; bases unmatched to any gene: 9. Germline lookup yields CDR1 SEHNR and CDR2 FQNEAQ (reference sequence). This CDR3 has 14 residues. Drawing of blood for sampling happened at baseline, at cycle 4 day 1, and at cycle 7 day 1. This chain uses TRBV7-9 with TRBJ2-7; 7 bases map to TRBD2. Here the sequenced sample was CD4+ or CD8+ T cells sorted from blood, taken in a trial of the OX40 agonist ivuxolimab. This TCR was sampled from an adult with an advanced solid tumor such as melanoma, head and neck, liver or kidney cancer. CDR3 sequence (DNA): TGTGCCAGCAGCCCCTTCCCGGGGGGACACGAGCAGTACTTC. This translates into CASSPFPGGHEQYF.